The entry below gives a single TCR beta chain sequence along with its context. This clonotype was detected only a few times. Its antigen has not been determined. Base qualities are missing; no much larger clone stands one base away. These data belong to a study of regulatory T cells in long-lasting Graves disease (dated by TCRdb to 2020 to 2022). Broadly, across the study: Newly diagnosed Graves' disease patients had taken antithyroid drugs for less than 3 months. Patients with persistent Graves' disease were compared with patients with newly diagnosed Graves' disease using TCR sequencing and RNA sequencing of peripheral blood. The study was registered as a clinical trial and conducted in China. A total of around 35 samples underwent TCR sequencing: roughly 13 from persistent and around 20 from newly diagnosed Graves' disease patients. What the study reported, not specific to this receptor: More public clonotypes were shared among persistent patients (roughly 3,000) than among newly diagnosed patients (approximately 1,000). Persistent Graves' disease patients showed lower TCR Shannon entropy and fewer highly expanded clones than newly diagnosed patients, suggesting clonal expansion. Persistent disease showed preferential use of TRBV28, TRBJ1-2 and TRBJ2-5, whereas newly diagnosed disease favored TRBV20-1 and TRBJ2-1. The authors noted that the small sample size was a limitation that may lower accuracy. The study examined only peripheral blood because the primary lesion, thyroid tissue, could not be accessed. Sequencing and analysis were limited to the TCR beta chain.

Library method: multiplex PCR. For sequencing, an Illumina HiSeq 4000 was employed. CDR3 regions were amplified by Arm-PCR with iRepertoire HTBI primers to construct TCR beta libraries. Before sequencing, the PCR products went through gel purification. The original pipeline was this. A total of some 60 TRBV and more than twelve TRBJ segments were identified across samples and were used for gene usage analysis of CDR3 amino acid clonotypes. COPE and FqMerger were used to merge filtered high-quality paired reads into contigs. BLAST was used to align contigs to the IMGT TRBV, TRBD and TRBJ reference genes, and CDR3 was defined following IMGT. Clonotypes above 0.1% frequency were classified as highly expanded clones. Shannon entropy served as the measure of repertoire diversity, while the Gini coefficient captured V-J evenness. Public clonotypes were defined as clonotypes shared by more than one individual. Clones were called with MiXCR by TCRdb after fastp trimmed the public reads at Q25, and only in-frame beta chains were retained. Each CDR3 protein appears once, grouped with its most common genes and DNA. TCRdb assigned the V and J calls; the authors' analysis was not used. The sample data list 400,000 to 500,000 distinct CDR3 sequences, and about 17% of these were observed just once. Under 30% of the sample goes to the ten largest clones.

Via the germline V gene, CDR1 is SGHAT and CDR2 FQNNGV. Cut back by 0 bases and 5 bases, the V and J ends lie 11 bases apart. The CDR3 numbers 14 residues from cysteine through phenylalanine. Only the CDR3 DNA is retained, 42 bases long and in frame from the first base. The intended sense of this specimen's time point label: newly diagnosed GD, antithyroid drugs for less than 3 months. For both TCR sequencing and RNA sequencing, RNA was extracted from PBMCs using TRIzol. The diagnosis of Graves' disease was made according to American Thyroid Association guidelines. Recruitment of patients was carried out at an endocrinology department in Xi'an, China. Each patient gave approximately 8.8 milliliters of peripheral blood, collected in an EDTA anticoagulant tube. Ficoll Paque Plus density gradient separation was used to isolate PBMCs, and no further T cell sorting was performed. RNA quality was checked with an Agilent 2100 Bioanalyzer and agarose gel, and concentration with a NanoDrop 2000.

The same specimen was also included in a second study, on T cells in Graves' hyperthyroidism and ophthalmopathy. According to the second study: Graves' hyperthyroidism was defined as stable when no progression to ophthalmopathy occurred over 18 months of follow-up. Hyperthyroidism patients were newly diagnosed, with disease duration under 2 months, and aged 18 to 65 years. Patients with uncontrolled infections, other autoimmune diseases, pregnancy or lactation were excluded. Clinical symptoms, serum thyroxine and TRAb, thyroid ultrasound, and orbital computed tomography formed the basis for the diagnoses. A first-round RT-PCR of the TCR CDR3 used the HTBI primer set with the Qiagen OneStep RT-PCR kit. Most expanded thyroid clonotypes (frequency above 0.001) were also detected in blood, suggesting blood repertoires may reflect thyroid immune responses. A 13 V-J signature model separated ophthalmopathy from stable hyperthyroidism, with around 90% sensitivity and 81% to 82% specificity in cross-validation and 80%/75% in testing. In validation, the model predicted progression to ophthalmopathy a median of about 6.8 months before onset, with about 67% sensitivity and more than 72% specificity. To identify distinguishing TCR V-J signatures, a discovery cohort of 90 to 100 patients was used, comprising 40 to 45 with Graves' ophthalmopathy and roughly 60 with stable Graves' hyperthyroidism. An independent validation cohort of around 20 hyperthyroidism patients and some 15 patients who later progressed to ophthalmopathy tested prospective prediction of ophthalmopathy. The 95 to 100 discovery patients were divided at random into training and test sets in a 7:3 ratio. In more than 5 Graves' hyperthyroidism patients, the study also compared T-cell repertoires from thyroid tissue with T-cell repertoires from blood. After sampling, hyperthyroidism patients received methimazole starting at 30 mg daily, and ophthalmopathy patients received high-dose intravenous methylprednisolone. Libraries were constructed in a second round of multiplex PCR, after which size selection and purification were carried out. Paired-end sequencing of the libraries was performed with 100 bp reads on an Illumina HiSeq2000. SOAPnuke was used to process the raw data, throwing out any read that contained adapters or uncalled bases, had a mean Phred below 15, or lacked an exact constant-primer or identifier match. COPE v1.2.5 was used to merge high-quality paired reads, and clonotypes were defined as unique nucleotide sequences. MiTCR v1.1 was used to align the clonotypes against IMGT TRBV, TRBD and TRBJ reference segments. The analysis included only V-J combinations with a frequency above 0.0001, which together covered around 99% of the repertoires. A TCS score was defined as the ratio between F50 (clonal expansion) and ExV (chaos), using BLOSUM62-based TCRdist between CDR3 peptides within each V-J. Welch's t-statistics and random forest reduced roughly 500 V-J features to 10 to 15, which were used in a naive Bayes classifier (R e1071). Sample size was not statistically predetermined, and investigators were not blinded to group allocation. The paper describes TCR Vbeta CDR3 sequencing of about 140 peripheral blood samples, made up of 43 ophthalmopathy patients, around 78 hyperthyroidism patients and about 17 progressor patients.

Source: peripheral blood mononuclear cells (PBMCs), taken at new diagnosis, from a patient treated with antithyroid drugs. This receptor chain uses TRBV11-2 and TRBJ2-7, and the D gene may be TRBD1, 5 bases matching. This clonotype was obtained from a woman aged 18-35 years with Graves disease. Donor details come from another sample of the same person, matched by shared clones. The nucleotide sequence is TGTGCCAGCAGCTTAGAGGGGCCAGCCCACGAGCAGTACTTC. Its protein is CASSLEGPAHEQYF.